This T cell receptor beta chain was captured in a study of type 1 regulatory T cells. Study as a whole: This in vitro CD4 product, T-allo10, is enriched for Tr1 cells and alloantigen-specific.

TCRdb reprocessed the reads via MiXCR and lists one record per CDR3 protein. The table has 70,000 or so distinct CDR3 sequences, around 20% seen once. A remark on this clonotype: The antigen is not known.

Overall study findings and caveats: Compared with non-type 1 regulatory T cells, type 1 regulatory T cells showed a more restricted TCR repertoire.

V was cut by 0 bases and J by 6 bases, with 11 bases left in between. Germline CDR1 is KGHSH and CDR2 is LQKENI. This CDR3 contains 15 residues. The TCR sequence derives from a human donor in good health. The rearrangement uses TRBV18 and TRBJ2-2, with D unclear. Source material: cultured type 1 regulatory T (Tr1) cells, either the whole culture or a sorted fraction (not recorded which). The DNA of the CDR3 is TGTGCCAGCTCACCACCGACGGGTTTTCCCGGGGAGCTGTTTTTT. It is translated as CASSPPTGFPGELFF.